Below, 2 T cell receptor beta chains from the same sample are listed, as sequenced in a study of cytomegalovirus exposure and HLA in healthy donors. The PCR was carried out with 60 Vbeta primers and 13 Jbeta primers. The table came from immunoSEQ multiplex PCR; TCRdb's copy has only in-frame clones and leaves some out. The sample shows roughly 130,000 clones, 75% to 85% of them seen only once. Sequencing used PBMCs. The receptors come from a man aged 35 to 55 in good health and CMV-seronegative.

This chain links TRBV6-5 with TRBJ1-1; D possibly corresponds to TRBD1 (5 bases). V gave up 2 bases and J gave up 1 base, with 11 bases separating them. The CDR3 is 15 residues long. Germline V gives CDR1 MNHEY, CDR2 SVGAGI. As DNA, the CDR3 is TGTGCCAGCAGTTACACTGGACATTCGAACACTGAAGCTTTCTTT. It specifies CASSYTGHSNTEAFF.

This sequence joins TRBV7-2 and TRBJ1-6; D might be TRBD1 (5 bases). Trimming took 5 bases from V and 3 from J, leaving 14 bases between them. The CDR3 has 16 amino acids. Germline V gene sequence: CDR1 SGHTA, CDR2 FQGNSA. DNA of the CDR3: TGTGCCAGCAGCCCGGGGGTCGGACACTATAATTCACCCCTCCACTTT. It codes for CASSPGVGHYNSPLHF.